This T cell receptor (beta chain) came from a study of cytomegalovirus exposure and HLA in healthy donors. Whole-study results and caveats: First-cohort TCR clusters tended to co-occur in the roughly 130 validation repertoires, a later analysis found.

With regard to this clone: Its antigen is unidentified.

Profiling relied on immunoSEQ multiplex PCR, and the TCRdb table lists in-frame clones only, not all of them. The sample holds roughly 75,000 clones, approximately 93% seen once. Germline V CDR1 and CDR2: MRHNA, SNTAGT. This CDR3 spans 15 amino acids. The V end lost 1 base, the J end lost 4 bases, and 12 bases lay between the germline ends. The TCR sequence derives from a woman younger than 30 in good health and CMV-seropositive. This chain links TRBV6-4 with TRBJ2-3; D gene uncertain. Source material: PBMCs. The CDR3 spells CASSDYGGAADTQYF. Written as DNA, the CDR3 is TGTGCCAGCAGTGACTATGGCGGCGCGGCAGATACGCAGTATTTT.